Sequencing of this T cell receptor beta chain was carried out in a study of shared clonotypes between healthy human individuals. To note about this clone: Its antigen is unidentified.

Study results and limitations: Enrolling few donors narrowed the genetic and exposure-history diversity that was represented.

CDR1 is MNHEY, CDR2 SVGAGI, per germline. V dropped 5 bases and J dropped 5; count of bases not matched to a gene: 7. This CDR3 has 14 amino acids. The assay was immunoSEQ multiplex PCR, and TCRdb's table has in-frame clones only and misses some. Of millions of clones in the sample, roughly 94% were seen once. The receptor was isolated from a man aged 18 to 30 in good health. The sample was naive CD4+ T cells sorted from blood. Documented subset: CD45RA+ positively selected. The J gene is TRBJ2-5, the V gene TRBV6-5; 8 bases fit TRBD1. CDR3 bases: TGTGCCAGCAGTCGGGGACAGGTGGCGGAGACCCAGTACTTC. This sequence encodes CASSRGQVAETQYF.